This T cell receptor (beta chain) is drawn from a study of T cell responses to AZD1222 COVID-19 vaccine. Turning to this clone: What it binds is not known.

The protocol was immunoSEQ multiplex PCR, while the TCRdb copy is restricted to in-frame clones and leaves out a portion. The repertoire consists of roughly 180,000 clones, with roughly 94% occurring once and the leading ten covering roughly 1.7%. Study results and caveats: Just six AZD1222 recipients tested seropositive at baseline.

The CDR3 is made up of 14 amino acids. Germline values: CDR1 SGHRS, CDR2 YFSETQ. V was shortened by 0 bases and J by 4 bases, with 10 bases between the two germline ends. Investigators merged groups given second doses at roughly 4 or roughly 12 weeks. The TCR originated in an adult who received the AZD1222 COVID-19 vaccine. V gene TRBV5-1 combines with J gene TRBJ1-1, with D uncertain. The material was peripheral blood, obtained 28 days after the second AZD1222 dose. Written as DNA, the CDR3 is TGCGCCAGCAGCTTGGACGGGGAACCCACTGAAGCTTTCTTT. Translating it yields CASSLDGEPTEAFF. The variable domain in full, with the rest retrieved from reference TRBV5-1 and TRBJ1-1, is KAGVTQTPRYLIKTRGQQVTLSCSPISGHRSVSWYQQTPGQGLQFLFEYFSETQRNKGNFPGRFSGRQFSNSRSEMNVSTLELGDSALYLCASSLDGEPTEAFFGQGTRLTVV.